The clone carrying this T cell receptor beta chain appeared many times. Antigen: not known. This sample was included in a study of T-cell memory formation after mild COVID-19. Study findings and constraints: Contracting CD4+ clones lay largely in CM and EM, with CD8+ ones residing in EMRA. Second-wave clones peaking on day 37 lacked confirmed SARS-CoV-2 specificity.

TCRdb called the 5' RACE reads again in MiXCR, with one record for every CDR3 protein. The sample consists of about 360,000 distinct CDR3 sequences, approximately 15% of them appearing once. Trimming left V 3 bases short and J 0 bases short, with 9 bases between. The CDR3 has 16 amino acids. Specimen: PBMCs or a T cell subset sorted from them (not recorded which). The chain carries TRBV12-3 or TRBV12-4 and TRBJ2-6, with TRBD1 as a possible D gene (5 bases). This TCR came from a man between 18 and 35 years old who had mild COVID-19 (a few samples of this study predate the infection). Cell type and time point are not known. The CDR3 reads CASSLGRISGANVLTF. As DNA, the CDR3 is TGTGCCAGCAGTTTGGGGCGGATCTCTGGGGCCAACGTCCTGACTTTC.